The sequence of this T cell receptor beta chain was determined in a study of blood T cell repertoires in COVID-19. On the study more broadly: Specimens from acute and convalescent COVID-19 originated in the United States, Italy and Spain. PBMCs, B-cell-depleted T cells, or T cells provided the cDNA or gDNA that made up the material.

This clone has just a few counts. Per the authors' pipeline: The assay estimated nucleated cells by amplifying reference gene primers. TCRdb's copy holds only in-frame clones and misses some; the assay was immunoSEQ multiplex PCR. V, J and clone size were drawn from that table, and D and trimming were deduced from the DNA. Found here are about 220,000 clones, 75% to 85% of them singletons; the top ten hold 9.5% to 15%. The sequenced sample was peripheral blood. This clonotype was obtained from a human donor in a cohort sampled during active COVID-19.

The CDR3 loop is CASSPLSYSPLHF. CDR3 coding DNA: TGTGCCAGCAGTCCACTCTCCTATTCACCCCTCCACTTT. The V call is TRBV6-5, the J call TRBJ1-6; D gene uncertain. V lost 5 bases, J lost 8 bases, and 10 bases lay in between. Germline assignment: CDR1 MNHEY and CDR2 SVGAGI. The CDR3 extends over 13 amino acids.